These 9 T cell receptor beta chains originate from one sample sequenced in a study of cytomegalovirus exposure and HLA in healthy donors. The PCR was carried out with 60 Vbeta primers and 13 Jbeta primers. Libraries were prepared by immunoSEQ multiplex PCR; TCRdb keeps only in-frame clonotypes and omits some of them. The table records roughly 120,000 clones, around 68% of them present only once. The material sequenced was PBMCs. The origin of the receptors is a woman aged 50 to 60 in good health and CMV-seropositive.

The chain links TRBV11-2 to TRBJ2-1, with D tentatively TRBD2 (5 bases). CDR3 length: 15 amino acids. Germline CDR1 reads SGHAT; CDR2 reads FQNNGV. V lost 6 bases to trimming and J lost 4 bases, with 16 bases between them. The DNA for the CDR3 is TGTGCCAGCAGATTCACTAGTTCAGGATACAATGAGCAGTTCTTC. It encodes CASRFTSSGYNEQFF.

J is TRBJ1-5 and V is TRBV19; 8 positions match TRBD1. The V and J ends lost 8 bases and 3 bases, in that order; junction bases with no gene match: 9. CDR3 length: 15 residues. CDR1 and CDR2 from the germline V gene are LNHDA and SQIVND (reference sequence). The CDR3 DNA sequence: TGTGCCAGTGCTAATACAGGGGGAATCAATCAGCCCCAGCATTTT. Translation gives CASANTGGINQPQHF.

A few counts support this clone. J is TRBJ1-5 and V is TRBV6-1, with 7 bases matching TRBD1. CDR1 MNHNS and CDR2 SASEGT come from the germline V gene. CDR3 length: 14 amino acids. J was trimmed by 8 bases and V by 5 bases; bases with no gene match: 9. The CDR3 spells CASSITGAAEPQHF. The DNA for the CDR3 is TGTGCCAGCAGTATTACAGGGGCCGCCGAGCCCCAGCATTTT.

CDR3 sequence (DNA): TGTGCCAGCAGCCCGGGACAGGGTGATTCACCCCTCCACTTT. This translates into CASSPGQGDSPLHF. The chain couples TRBV7-7 to TRBJ1-6; TRBD1 aligns across 9 bases. The CDR3 length is 14 residues. The germline V gene encodes CDR1 SSHAT and CDR2 FNYEAQ (reference sequence). The V segment lost 5 bases and the J segment 8 bases; nucleotides outside the gene matches: 4.

In its sample, this clone was seen a few times. The J gene is TRBJ1-5, the V gene TRBV7-2, with 7 bases lining up with TRBD1. CDR1 SGHTA and CDR2 FQGNSA come from the germline V gene. V dropped 1 base and J dropped 8; count of bases not matched to a gene: 5. This CDR3 contains 14 residues. CDR3: CASSLEGGTKPQHF. For the CDR3, the DNA is TGTGCCAGCAGCTTAGAAGGGGGCACAAAGCCCCAGCATTTT.

The J gene is TRBJ1-4, the V gene TRBV7-9; a weak D match, TRBD1 (5 bases). This CDR3 is built from 14 residues. CDR1 is SEHNR and CDR2 is FQNEAQ in the germline V gene (reference sequence). Trimming cost V 3 bases and J 6 bases, with 11 bases left between them. CDR3 coding DNA: TGTGCCAGCAGCTTTTACAGGTCGGATGAAAAACTGTTTTTT. Protein: CASSFYRSDEKLFF.

CDR3 bases: TGTGCCAGCAGTCCGCGAAGCGGGGGGAACACAGATACGCAGTATTTT. This translates into CASSPRSGGNTDTQYF. The rearrangement joins TRBV27 to TRBJ2-3; 9 bases fit TRBD2. This CDR3 spans 16 amino acids. Germline CDR1 MNHEY, CDR2 SMNVEV (reference sequence). The junction had 8 bases not matched to a gene; V was cut back by 5 bases and J by 2 bases.

In this sample, this clone turned up a few times. This chain connects TRBV7-2 to TRBJ2-7; 9 bases map to TRBD1. Germline CDR1 is SGHTA and CDR2 is FQGNSA. There are 14 residues in the CDR3. V lost 5 bases and J lost 7; bases outside the gene matches: 9. The CDR3 sequence is CASSPGQGPGEQYF. CDR3 bases: TGTGCCAGCAGCCCTGGACAGGGGCCAGGGGAGCAGTACTTC. Variable domain in full (rest from reference TRBV7-2 and TRBJ2-7): GAGVSQSPSNKVTEKGKDVELRCDPISGHTALYWYRQSLGQGLEFLIYFQGNSAPDKSGLPSDRFSAERTGGSVSTLTIQRTQQEDSAVYLCASSPGQGPGEQYFGPGTRLTVT.

For the CDR3, the DNA is TGTGCCAGCTCACCCGGACAGAATAATTCACCCCTCCACTTT. Protein product: CASSPGQNNSPLHF. V is TRBV18 and J is TRBJ1-6; tentative D call: TRBD1 (6 bases). V lost 3 bases to trimming and J lost 5 bases, with 8 bases between them. This CDR3 is 14 amino acids long. Per germline, CDR1 KGHSH and CDR2 LQKENI.